This TCR beta chain was observed in a study of CD8+ T cells in alopecia areata. Whole-study findings and limits: One nonresponder makes the tie between baseline CD8+ expansion and response uncertain. Treatment with tofacitinib significantly lowered scalp clonality and reduced expanded CD8+ clones among the top 100.

The V gene's germline CDR1 is SEHNR and CDR2 FQNEAQ (reference sequence). The CDR3 totals 13 residues. V lost 7 bases to trimming and J lost 7 bases; unmatched junction nucleotides: 4. In this sample, this clone turned up a few times. Its antigen is not known. This sample's treatment: oral pan-JAK inhibitor, 5-10 mg twice daily. Alopecia areata patients gave lesional scalp punch biopsies and peripheral blood samples. Sequencing used cDNA as its template, made by extracting RNA and reverse transcribing it. Libraries were prepared by immunoSEQ multiplex PCR; TCRdb keeps only in-frame clonotypes and omits some of them. The data contain 150,000 to 200,000 clones, more than 55% of them singletons.

The chain combines TRBV7-9 with TRBJ2-1, with 10 bases that match TRBD2. This sample comprised CD4+ T cells sorted from blood, obtained around week 47, from a patient treated with tofacitinib. The source of this sequence is a human donor with alopecia areata. CDR3 coding DNA: TGTGCCAGCACCCCACTAGCGGGGAATGAGCAGTTCTTC. Its translation is CASTPLAGNEQFF.